This T cell receptor (beta chain) was retrieved from a study of T cells in Graves' hyperthyroidism and ophthalmopathy. V shed 7 bases and J shed 1 base, with 9 bases lying between them. CDR1 SQVTM and CDR2 ANQGSEA come from the germline V gene. This CDR3 has 12 amino acids. This clonotype was counted between two and nine times. Its antigen is unidentified. The CDR3 regions of TCR beta were amplified from RNA transcripts. A first-round RT-PCR of the TCR CDR3 used the HTBI primer set. Using its own MiXCR run on the multiplex PCR reads, TCRdb lists one record per CDR3 protein. Among approximately 400,000 distinct CDR3 sequences, approximately 15% were seen once, and the ten largest hold approximately 10%. Stable hyperthyroidism: no ophthalmopathy progression over 18 months of follow-up. Study results and limitations: Researchers found most expanded thyroid clonotypes above 0.001 in blood as well.

The chain uses TRBV29-1 and TRBJ2-3, with TRBD2 as a possible D gene (7 bases). Sequences were obtained from blood. The receptor comes from a woman aged 60-75 years with Graves' hyperthyroidism. CDR3 loop: CSGGGRTDTQYF. CDR3 coding DNA: TGCAGCGGGGGGGGGCGCACAGATACGCAGTATTTT.